What follows are 28 T cell receptor beta chains derived from one specimen sequenced in a study of T-cell memory formation after mild COVID-19. TCRdb passed the 5' RACE reads through MiXCR, listing each CDR3 protein once. The table lists 250,000 to 350,000 distinct CDR3 sequences, 15% to 20% of them singletons. Sequences were obtained from PBMCs or a T cell subset sorted from them (not recorded which). The source of these receptors is a man younger than 30 who had mild COVID-19 (a few samples of this study predate the infection). Cell type and time point are not known.

In its sample, this clonotype was seen a few times. CDR3: CSAGANYGYTF. CDR3 DNA sequence: TGCAGTGCTGGTGCTAACTATGGCTACACCTTC. The chain is built from TRBV20-1 and TRBJ1-2; no clear D gene. Germline CDR1 reads DFQATT; CDR2 reads SNEGSKA (reference sequence). CDR3 length: 11 residues. The V end was cut by 5 bases, the J end by 0 bases, with 4 bases between.

J is TRBJ2-1 and V is TRBV29-1; no definite D call. The J call is in doubt because the DNA end fits TRBJ2-5 better. There are 13 residues in the CDR3. CDR1 and CDR2 (germline): SQVTM, ANQGSEA. CDR3 protein: CSVGRTPQETQYF. The CDR3 coding sequence is TGCAGCGTTGGGCGGACCCCGCAAGAGACCCAGTACTTC.

This clonotype was observed once. This sequence joins TRBV9 and TRBJ2-2; 8 bases are a match to TRBD2. After removal of 1 base from V and 5 bases from J, the junction contained 1 base not matched to a gene. Germline V lookup: CDR1 SGDLS, CDR2 YYNGEE. The CDR3 runs 14 residues. CDR3 in amino acids: CASSVPGGTGELFF. Here the CDR3 DNA reads TGTGCCAGCAGCGTACCGGGGGGGACCGGGGAGCTGTTTTTT.

The J gene is TRBJ1-5, the V gene TRBV12-3 or TRBV12-4; maybe TRBD1 (6 bases). The ends were cut back, 8 bases at V and 2 bases at J, with 16 bases in the middle. This CDR3 region has 15 residues. CDR3 in DNA: TGTGCCAGCGCTTTTCAGGGACACCGCAATCAGCCCCAGCATTTT. This codes for CASAFQGHRNQPQHF.

The V and J genes are TRBV7-2 and TRBJ1-1; D is possibly TRBD1 (6 bases). V was trimmed by 0 bases and J by 3 bases, leaving 11 bases between them. The CDR3 has 15 amino acids. Looked up from germline, CDR1 is SGHTA and CDR2 is FQGNSA. The DNA for the CDR3 is TGTGCCAGCAGCTTAGCCGGACAGCTTTACACTGAAGCTTTCTTT. Translated, it gives CASSLAGQLYTEAFF.

The chain joins TRBV7-9 to TRBJ2-7; D is undetermined. Germline lookup yields CDR1 SEHNR and CDR2 FQNEAQ (reference sequence). V lost 1 base to trimming and J lost 3 bases, with 10 bases between them. This CDR3 is 14 amino acids long. The CDR3 DNA reads TGTGCCAGCAGCTTAGTTTTAACAGACTACGAGCAGTACTTC. It codes for CASSLVLTDYEQYF.

The sample holds a few counts of this clonotype. The gene calls are TRBV29-1 and TRBJ1-6; TRBD1 agrees at 7 bases. Looked up from germline, CDR1 is SQVTM and CDR2 is ANQGSEA. The CDR3 is 13 amino acids. The junction had 4 bases not matched to a gene; V was cut back by 6 bases and J by 5 bases. CDR3 sequence: CSVGDSHNSPLHF. The CDR3, as DNA: TGCAGCGTCGGGGACAGCCATAATTCACCCCTCCACTTT.

This chain uses TRBV28 with TRBJ2-3; 12 bases line up with TRBD1. Germline loops: CDR1 MDHEN, CDR2 SYDVKM. V was pared by 6 bases and J by 6 bases, with 7 bases of the junction left unmatched. This CDR3 is built from 15 residues. CDR3 residues: CASSRGQGAPDTQYF. The DNA for the CDR3 is TGTGCCAGCAGCAGGGGACAGGGGGCTCCCGATACGCAGTATTTT.

The table lists this clonotype with a few counts. The rearrangement joins TRBV4-3 to TRBJ1-5; D might be TRBD1 (6 bases). The germline V gene encodes CDR1 LGHNA and CDR2 YSLEER. V lost 0 bases to trimming and J lost 6 bases, with 9 bases between them. The CDR3 consists of 14 residues. DNA for the CDR3: TGCGCCAGCAGCCAAGAAAGGGGGGGTCAGCCCCAGCATTTT. Translation: CASSQERGGQPQHF.

The V gene is TRBV10-3, the J gene TRBJ1-1; D unclear. The V gene's germline CDR1 is ENHRY and CDR2 SYGVKD. This CDR3 has 14 residues. V was cut by 5 bases and J by 4 bases, with 14 bases left in between. Written as DNA, the CDR3 is TGTGCCATCAGTAACAGTCGGGTCGCCACTGAAGCTTTCTTT. This codes for CAISNSRVATEAFF.

CDR3 loop: CATSGLLGSGNTIYF. In DNA form, the CDR3 reads TGTGCCACCAGCGGGCTCTTGGGTTCGGGAAACACCATATATTTT. The chain links TRBV15 to TRBJ1-3; D not certain. V was trimmed by 5 bases and J by 4 bases, leaving 15 bases between them. CDR1 is LNHNV and CDR2 is YYDKDF in the germline V gene (reference sequence). The CDR3 runs to 15 residues. Together with reference TRBV15 and TRBJ1-3, the CDR3 gives the full variable domain: DAMVIQNPRYQVTQFGKPVTLSCSQTLNHNVMYWYQQKSSQAPKLLFHYYDKDFNNEADTPDNFQSRRPNTSFCFLDIRSPGLGDTAMYLCATSGLLGSGNTIYFGEGSWLTVV.

Here the CDR3 DNA reads TGTGCCAGCAGCTTTAGCGGGGTGATGACAGATACGCAGTATTTT. This sequence encodes CASSFSGVMTDTQYF. The chain joins TRBV7-3 to TRBJ2-3; 8 positions match TRBD2. The germline CDR1 and CDR2 sequences are SGHTA and FQGTGA. The CDR3 runs to 15 residues. Germline trimming cut 3 bases from V and 3 bases from J; bases unmatched to any gene: 5.

V gene TRBV7-6 combines with J gene TRBJ1-2; TRBD1 agrees at 7 bases. CDR1 and CDR2 from the germline V gene are SGHVS and FNYEAQ. After removal of 0 bases from V and 2 bases from J, the junction contained 3 bases not matched to a gene. This CDR3 has 15 residues. Here the CDR3 DNA reads TGTGCCAGCAGCTTAGCGGGGACAGCAAACTATGGCTACACCTTC. It is translated as CASSLAGTANYGYTF.

There are a few counts of this clonotype. The genes are TRBV4-3 and TRBJ2-7; 9 positions match TRBD1. The CDR3 is made up of 18 amino acids. Germline trimming cut 3 bases from V and 3 bases from J; bases unmatched to any gene: 15. The germline V gene has CDR1 LGHNA and CDR2 YSLEER. CDR3 residues: CASSQVSAPTGGDYEQYF. Here the CDR3 DNA reads TGCGCCAGCAGCCAGGTCTCGGCCCCAACAGGGGGCGACTACGAGCAGTACTTC.

This clonotype was detected only a few times. The chain couples TRBV4-3 to TRBJ2-2; 9 nucleotides line up with TRBD1. V trimming: 4 bases; J trimming: 6 bases; junction bases outside the gene matches: 9. The CDR3 sequence is 16 residues long. Per germline, CDR1 LGHNA and CDR2 YSLEER. The CDR3 bases are TGCGCCAGCAGCCGGAGCCTAGGGACAGGGTCCGGGGAGCTGTTTTTT. This codes for CASSRSLGTGSGELFF.

This chain joins TRBV4-2 and TRBJ1-3; D is unresolved. The CDR3 totals 14 residues. V was pared by 6 bases and J by 0 bases, with 9 bases between. CDR1 LGHNA and CDR2 YNFKEQ come from the germline V gene. This chain's CDR3 is CASRPDTSGNTIYF. As DNA, the CDR3 is TGTGCCAGCAGACCCGACACCTCTGGAAACACCATATATTTT.

The sample holds a few counts of this clonotype. V is TRBV7-9 and J is TRBJ1-1; D perhaps matches TRBD1 (6 bases). CDR1 and CDR2 (germline): SEHNR, FQNEAQ (reference sequence). Trimming removed 6 bases from V and 1 base from J, with 12 bases in between. The CDR3 covers 14 residues. CDR3 nucleotides: TGTGCCAGCAGATTTCAGGGGAAGAACACTGAAGCTTTCTTT. Translation gives CASRFQGKNTEAFF.

This clonotype was detected only a few times. The chain has TRBV6-1 and TRBJ1-5; D perhaps matches TRBD1 (6 bases). Deletions cut 6 bases from V and 6 bases from J, with 15 bases between. The CDR3 sequence is 14 residues long. Germline CDR1 reads MNHNS; CDR2 reads SASEGT. Here the CDR3 DNA reads TGTGCCAGCAGAAAACAGGGAATGGGTCAGCCCCAGCATTTT. Translated, it gives CASRKQGMGQPQHF.

There are a few counts of this clonotype. The chain recombines TRBV7-9 with TRBJ1-3; D is undetermined. Trimming took off 5 bases at V and 1 base at J, with 12 bases between the two ends. Germline V gene data show CDR1 as SEHNR and CDR2 as FQNEAQ (reference sequence). CDR3 size: 15 residues. This CDR3 reads CASSLPSDSGNTIYF. CDR3 DNA: TGTGCCAGCAGCCTACCCTCAGATTCTGGAAACACCATATATTTT.

The chain links TRBV27 to TRBJ1-4; D gene ambiguous. The germline V gene has CDR1 MNHEY and CDR2 SMNVEV (reference sequence). V lost 0 bases and J 0 bases, leaving 11 bases between the germline ends. The length of the CDR3 is 17 residues. The chain's CDR3 is CASSLSWPSATNEKLFF. CDR3 in DNA: TGTGCCAGCAGTTTATCGTGGCCATCTGCAACTAATGAAAAACTGTTTTTT.

Comment on this clonotype: This sequence may be a read error, since a much larger clone differs from it by one base. CDR3 in amino acids: CASSLTVDRSEQFF. The CDR3 bases are TGTGCCAGCAGTTTGACAGTGGATAGGAGTGAGCAGTTCTTC. The gene calls are TRBV27 and TRBJ2-1, with D perhaps TRBD1 (5 bases). V was clipped by 3 bases and J by 9 bases, with 15 bases between them. The germline gives CDR1 MNHEY, CDR2 SMNVEV (reference sequence). This CDR3 is 14 amino acids long.

This clonotype occurred a few times. The chain has TRBV18 and TRBJ2-2; the D call may be TRBD1 or TRBD2 (5 bases each). Trimming took off 3 bases at V and 7 bases at J, with 21 bases between the two ends. The CDR3 totals 17 residues. Germline V lookup: CDR1 KGHSH, CDR2 LQKENI. The CDR3 loop is CASSPNDIGALVGELFF. The CDR3 DNA follows: TGTGCCAGCTCACCTAACGACATCGGGGCTTTGGTCGGGGAGCTGTTTTTT.

This clonotype was observed a handful of times. This sequence joins TRBV15 and TRBJ2-7; tentatively, D is TRBD1 or TRBD2 (5 bases each). Trimming removed 5 bases at V and 2 bases at J, with 13 bases between. The germline CDR1 and CDR2 sequences are LNHNV and YYDKDF (reference sequence). This CDR3 region has 14 residues. CDR3 residues: CATSLGTLTYEQYF. The CDR3 DNA reads as TGTGCCACCAGCTTAGGGACGCTTACCTACGAGCAGTACTTC.

This clonotype has at least ten counts. This chain links TRBV5-1 with TRBJ2-5, with TRBD2 identical over 12 bases. The CDR3 runs to 15 residues. Germline V gives CDR1 SGHRS, CDR2 YFSETQ. V was clipped by 7 bases and J by 5 bases; unmatched bases: 9. The CDR3 sequence is CASSETSGGIETQYF. The CDR3 DNA follows: TGCGCCAGCTCGGAGACTAGCGGGGGAATCGAGACCCAGTACTTC.

This clonotype was seen only a few times. The chain has TRBV29-1 and TRBJ2-2; tentative D call: TRBD1 (5 bases). Germline lookup yields CDR1 SQVTM and CDR2 ANQGSEA. The V and J ends lost 0 bases and 2 bases respectively, with 10 bases between them. This CDR3 has 15 amino acids. In DNA, the CDR3 is TGCAGCGTTGAAGAGATAGGACAAAACACCGGGGAGCTGTTTTTT. Translated: CSVEEIGQNTGELFF.

This clonotype was observed a handful of times. The gene calls are TRBV20-1 and TRBJ1-6; 7 bases agree with TRBD1. This CDR3 has 13 residues. The V gene end was trimmed by 6 bases and the J gene end by 7 bases; junction bases not matched to a gene: 6. Germline CDR1 reads DFQATT; CDR2 reads SNEGSKA (reference sequence). The CDR3 nucleotides read TGCAGTGCCCAGGGGACAGTAAATTCACCCCTCCACTTT. Encoded protein: CSAQGTVNSPLHF.

This clonotype was seen more than once but under ten times. The rearrangement uses TRBV2 and TRBJ1-1; 8 bases match TRBD1. This CDR3 contains 13 residues. Germline trimming cut 7 bases from V and 3 bases from J; bases unmatched to any gene: 4. Germline-derived CDR1 and CDR2 are SNHLY and FYNNEI. The CDR3 protein is CASMKDRDTEAFF. CDR3 sequence (DNA): TGTGCCAGCATGAAGGACAGGGACACTGAAGCTTTCTTT.

This rearrangement joins TRBV5-1 to TRBJ2-3; TRBD2 agrees at 8 bases. Germline CDR1 SGHRS, CDR2 YFSETQ. This CDR3 region has 14 residues. Germline trimming cut 4 bases from V and 4 bases from J; bases unmatched to any gene: 5. The CDR3 sequence is CASSGGLASDTQYF. CDR3 bases: TGCGCCAGCAGCGGTGGACTAGCATCAGATACGCAGTATTTT.